Presented here are 5 T cell receptor beta chains from one specimen sequenced in a study of OX40 agonist ivuxolimab in advanced cancers. Libraries were prepared by immunoSEQ multiplex PCR; TCRdb keeps only in-frame clonotypes and omits some of them. The table has 70,000 or so clones, around 80% seen once. The sample was CD4+ or CD8+ T cells sorted from blood, taken in a trial of the OX40 agonist ivuxolimab. These receptors all stem from an adult with an advanced solid tumor such as melanoma, head and neck, liver or kidney cancer.

The rearrangement joins TRBV5-1 to TRBJ2-7, with TRBD2 matching over 9 bases. The germline V gene encodes CDR1 SGHRS and CDR2 YFSETQ. With V trimmed by 2 bases and J by 7 bases, 4 bases remained unmatched. CDR3 length: 13 residues. This chain's CDR3 is CASSLSGGTEQYF. Here the CDR3 DNA reads TGCGCCAGCAGCTTAAGCGGGGGGACAGAGCAGTACTTC.

The V and J genes are TRBV7-9 and TRBJ2-7, with 7 bases aligning to TRBD1. Per germline, CDR1 SEHNR and CDR2 FQNEAQ (reference sequence). The CDR3 has 12 residues. Trimming removed 4 bases from V and 4 bases from J; junction bases left unmatched: 1. CDR3 sequence: CASSSDRYEQYF. The CDR3 region has the DNA TGTGCCAGCAGCTCGGACAGGTACGAGCAGTACTTC.

As concerns this clone: The sample holds other DNA sequences that translate to the same CDR3. The chain has TRBV5-1 and TRBJ2-2; D not resolved. Trimming left V 0 bases short and J 4 bases short, with 4 bases between. The germline CDR1 and CDR2 sequences are SGHRS and YFSETQ. The CDR3 loop spans 13 amino acids. The CDR3 coding sequence is TGCGCCAGCAGCTTGGCGAGCACCGGGGAGCTGTTTTTT. Its translation is CASSLASTGELFF.

The rearrangement joins TRBV5-1 to TRBJ2-2; D is uncertain. The CDR3 loop spans 13 amino acids. In germline, CDR1 is SGHRS, CDR2 YFSETQ. With 2 bases removed from V and 6 bases from J, the gap between germline ends came to 8 bases. The CDR3 is CASSFARAGELFF. CDR3 sequence (DNA): TGCGCCAGCAGCTTTGCCCGGGCCGGGGAGCTGTTTTTT. The full variable domain, in which reference TRBV5-1 and TRBJ2-2 provide the parts outside the CDR3, is KAGVTQTPRYLIKTRGQQVTLSCSPISGHRSVSWYQQTPGQGLQFLFEYFSETQRNKGNFPGRFSGRQFSNSRSEMNVSTLELGDSALYLCASSFARAGELFFGEGSRLTVL.

There are a few counts of this clone. The chain recombines TRBV21-1 with TRBJ1-6. TRBV21-1 is designated a pseudogene. The CDR3 has 12 amino acids. The CDR3 sequence: CASPTDNSPLHF. CDR3 DNA sequence: TGTGCCAGTCCGACTGATAATTCACCCCTCCACTTT.